The 31 T cell receptor beta chains in this list originate from one sample, sequenced in a study of blood T cell repertoires in COVID-19. Repertoires were generated with immunoSEQ multiplex PCR, while TCRdb's copy carries only in-frame clones and drops some. The repertoire has 150,000 to 200,000 clones, just over 85% of them found once; the top ten carry under 9.5%. Material for sequencing was peripheral blood. The receptors were gathered from a man in his forties or fifties with active or convalescent COVID-19.

A word on this clone: At one end the junction does not follow the germline gene, possibly because of a read error. The chain is built from TRBV2 and TRBJ2-3; 8 bases are a match to TRBD2. The germline V gene encodes CDR1 SNHLY and CDR2 FYNNEI. The CDR3 totals 12 residues. The CDR3 reads CASSDATGLAIF. CDR3 nucleotide sequence: TGTGCCAGCAGTGATGCTACCGGACTAGCAATTTTT.

The chain joins TRBV6-5 to TRBJ2-7; the match to TRBD1 covers 9 bases. Losses at the gene ends were 6 bases for V and 5 bases for J; bases not matched to a gene: 8. The CDR3 has 14 residues. Germline V gene lookup returns CDR1 MNHEY and CDR2 SVGAGI. The CDR3 is CASSSDRGTDEQYF. The CDR3, as DNA: TGTGCCAGCAGCTCTGACAGGGGGACTGACGAGCAGTACTTC.

This clone was counted between two and nine times. The V call is TRBV6-5, the J call TRBJ1-1, with TRBD1 matching 8 bases. The CDR3 consists of 13 residues. The V and J ends lost 5 bases and 11 bases, in that order; junction bases with no gene match: 10. Germline V gene sequence: CDR1 MNHEY, CDR2 SVGAGI. DNA of the CDR3: TGTGCCAGCAGTCCCAGGGGACAGGTGGGTGCTTTCTTT. This sequence encodes CASSPRGQVGAFF.

This chain joins TRBV11-1 and TRBJ1-2; TRBD1 matches at 8 bases. Germline V gives CDR1 SGHAT, CDR2 FQDESV (reference sequence). V trimming: 5 bases; J trimming: 8 bases; junction bases outside the gene matches: 7. This CDR3 is 13 amino acids long. The CDR3 nucleotides are TGTGCCAGCAGCGATACAGGGGGGTACGGCTACACCTTC. Protein product: CASSDTGGYGYTF.

The chain recombines TRBV11-2 with TRBJ1-3; a possible D gene is TRBD1 (5 bases). V shed 1 base and J shed 4 bases, with 20 bases lying between them. The CDR3 has 18 residues. Germline values: CDR1 SGHAT, CDR2 FQNNGV. The CDR3 reads CASSLGVGFRRGGNTIYF. The CDR3 nucleotides are TGTGCCAGCAGCTTAGGAGTTGGTTTCAGGAGGGGAGGAAACACCATATATTTT. Looking up the rest from reference TRBV11-2 and TRBJ1-3 gives the full variable domain: EAGVAQSPRYKIIEKRQSVAFWCNPISGHATLYWYQQILGQGPKLLIQFQNNGVVDDSQLPKDRFSAERLKGVDSTLKIQPAKLEDSAVYLCASSLGVGFRRGGNTIYFGEGSWLTVV.

V usage is TRBV24-1 and J usage is TRBJ1-4, with 7 positions matching TRBD1. This CDR3 spans 13 amino acids. V lost 7 bases, J lost 4 bases, and 2 bases stayed unmatched. From germline, CDR1 is KGHDR and CDR2 SFDVKD. CDR3 amino acids: CATRTGFNEKLFF. CDR3 nucleotide sequence: TGTGCCACCAGGACAGGGTTTAATGAAAAACTGTTTTTT.

This rearrangement joins TRBV6-5 to TRBJ2-1, with 9 bases fitting TRBD2. CDR1 and CDR2 (germline): MNHEY, SVGAGI. The V segment lost 8 bases and the J segment 7 bases; nucleotides outside the gene matches: 9. The CDR3 is made up of 14 amino acids. The CDR3 is CASSPGLANNEQFF. CDR3 DNA sequence: TGTGCCAGCTCCCCGGGACTAGCTAATAATGAGCAGTTCTTC.

This clone was observed a few times. This sequence joins TRBV13 and TRBJ2-7; 10 bases align to TRBD1. The germline V gene has CDR1 PRHDT and CDR2 FYEKMQ (reference sequence). V dropped 1 base and J dropped 2; count of bases not matched to a gene: 8. The CDR3 has 17 amino acids. DNA of the CDR3: TGTGCCAGCAGCTTAGAGGGTGGACAGGGGGTTCCCTACGAGCAGTACTTC. Protein sequence: CASSLEGGQGVPYEQYF.

The chain is built from TRBV28 and TRBJ2-5; D call uncertain. Germline CDR1 reads MDHEN; CDR2 reads SYDVKM. The CDR3 contains 13 residues. The V gene lost 4 bases and the J gene lost 4 bases, with 10 bases spanning the gap. The CDR3 loop reads CASSSTVPETQYF. Here the CDR3 DNA reads TGTGCCAGCAGTTCTACAGTCCCAGAGACCCAGTACTTC.

This chain links TRBV29-1 with TRBJ2-3; the D is unclear. CDR3 length equals 12 residues. The V end was cut by 3 bases, the J end by 2 bases, with 6 bases between. CDR1 and CDR2 from the germline V gene are SQVTM and ANQGSEA. The CDR3 sequence: CSVDANTDTQYF. The CDR3 nucleotides read TGCAGCGTTGATGCTAACACAGATACGCAGTATTTT.

A few counts support this clone. V usage is TRBV5-1 and J usage is TRBJ1-2; tentative D call: TRBD1 (6 bases). V lost 4 bases and J lost 2, with 12 bases in between. Germline V lookup: CDR1 SGHRS, CDR2 YFSETQ. The CDR3 is made up of 14 amino acids. The CDR3 here is CASSANRENYGYTF. Written as DNA, the CDR3 is TGCGCCAGCAGCGCGAACAGGGAGAACTATGGCTACACCTTC.

The V gene is TRBV5-1, the J gene TRBJ2-3; 8 bases are a match to TRBD2. Trimming took 4 bases from V and 3 from J; bases not matched to a gene: 4. The CDR3 runs to 14 residues. Germline V gives CDR1 SGHRS, CDR2 YFSETQ. The CDR3 loop reads CASSPERETDTQYF. The DNA of the CDR3 is TGCGCCAGCAGCCCTGAGCGGGAGACAGATACGCAGTATTTT.

This clone was picked up a small number of times. This CDR3 reads CASSIGHSEKLFF. CDR3 nucleotide sequence: TGTGCCAGTAGTATAGGTCACTCTGAAAAACTGTTTTTT. The V call is TRBV19, the J call TRBJ1-4; D remains ambiguous. V lost 1 base to trimming and J lost 7 bases, with 7 bases between them. The V gene's germline CDR1 is LNHDA and CDR2 SQIVND (reference sequence). CDR3 length equals 13 residues.

The genes are TRBV4-3 and TRBJ1-2; tentatively, D is TRBD1 (5 bases). In germline, CDR1 is LGHNA, CDR2 YSLEER. The length of the CDR3 is 14 residues. Trimming took 5 bases from V and 3 from J, leaving 13 bases between them. The CDR3 coding sequence is TGCGCCAGCAGCAGGGGAGGGGAGGACTATGGCTACACCTTC. Residues: CASSRGGEDYGYTF.

This rearrangement joins TRBV2 to TRBJ1-3, with 7 positions matching TRBD1. V dropped 8 bases and J dropped 2; count of bases not matched to a gene: 6. CDR1 is SNHLY, CDR2 FYNNEI, per germline. The CDR3 has 14 amino acids. The CDR3 protein is CASLGDRAGNTIYF. The CDR3 region has the DNA TGTGCCAGCTTGGGAGACAGGGCTGGAAACACCATATATTTT.

This rearrangement joins TRBV7-2 to TRBJ2-4; 8 bases line up with TRBD1. CDR1 is SGHTA, CDR2 FQGNSA, per germline. The CDR3 loop spans 17 amino acids. Unmatched junction bases numbered 9, after V lost 3 bases and J lost 2 bases. Written as DNA, the CDR3 is TGTGCCAGCAGCTTCGGACAGGGACCCAGCTCCAAAAACATTCAGTACTTC. It codes for CASSFGQGPSSKNIQYF.

The chain recombines TRBV30 with TRBJ2-5; 12 nucleotides align to TRBD2. V lost 4 bases and J lost 4; bases outside the gene matches: 1. This CDR3 has 13 amino acids. In germline, CDR1 is GTSNPN, CDR2 SVGIG (reference sequence). The CDR3 here is CAWKGLAGETQYF. The CDR3 bases are TGTGCCTGGAAGGGACTAGCGGGAGAGACCCAGTACTTC.

The chain has TRBV29-1 and TRBJ1-2; 10 bases map to TRBD1. The CDR3 loop spans 13 amino acids. J gave up 4 bases and V 7 bases, and 6 bases lay outside the gene matches. The germline V gene has CDR1 SQVTM and CDR2 ANQGSEA. The chain's CDR3 is CSARQGAGYGYTF. The CDR3 DNA reads TGCAGCGCCAGACAGGGGGCGGGCTATGGCTACACCTTC.

The chain recombines TRBV19 with TRBJ2-2; D not certain. V dropped 2 bases and J dropped 1 base, with 8 bases sitting between them. CDR3 size: 15 residues. In germline, CDR1 is LNHDA, CDR2 SQIVND (reference sequence). CDR3 sequence reads: CASSIQSGNTGELFF. The CDR3 DNA is TGTGCCAGTAGTATACAGTCTGGGAACACCGGGGAGCTGTTTTTT.

J is TRBJ1-2 and V is TRBV28; D perhaps matches TRBD1 (6 bases). The germline V gene has CDR1 MDHEN and CDR2 SYDVKM. Deletions cut 5 bases from V and 1 base from J, with 8 bases between. The CDR3 spans 13 residues. The chain's CDR3 is CASSRQDNYGYTF. CDR3 coding DNA: TGTGCCAGCAGTCGACAGGATAACTATGGCTACACCTTC.

This clone was seen only once. This chain joins TRBV10-3 and TRBJ2-3; 9 bases fit TRBD1. Germline loops: CDR1 ENHRY, CDR2 SYGVKD. The CDR3 is 15 amino acids. J was trimmed by 1 base and V by 4 bases; bases with no gene match: 3. As DNA, the CDR3 is TGTGCCATCAGTGTAGGGGACAGGGGCACAGATACGCAGTATTTT. It translates to CAISVGDRGTDTQYF.

The chain carries TRBV6-5 and TRBJ1-6, with D unresolved. Germline lookup yields CDR1 MNHEY and CDR2 SVGAGI. Trimming cost V 8 bases and J 7 bases, with 15 bases left between them. The CDR3 is 14 residues long. The CDR3 sequence is CASRGEGLNSPLHF. The CDR3 nucleotides are TGTGCCAGCCGCGGGGAGGGCTTAAATTCACCCCTCCACTTT.

V usage is TRBV15 and J usage is TRBJ1-5, with TRBD1 identical over 7 bases. The CDR3 runs 18 residues. The germline V gene encodes CDR1 LNHNV and CDR2 YYDKDF (reference sequence). The V and J ends lost 4 bases and 3 bases, in that order; junction bases with no gene match: 15. CDR3 DNA: TGTGCCACCAGCAAGCGTGCAGGGGGAATTCGGGACAATCAGCCCCAGCATTTT. It codes for CATSKRAGGIRDNQPQHF.

The chain is built from TRBV6-5 and TRBJ1-4; D not resolved. CDR3 length: 13 residues. CDR1 is MNHEY and CDR2 is SVGAGI in the germline V gene. V was shortened by 6 bases and J by 15 bases, with 20 bases between the two germline ends. The CDR3: CASRKDPADRVFF. CDR3 in DNA: TGTGCCAGCAGAAAGGACCCAGCGGATAGAGTGTTTTTT.

V gene TRBV9 combines with J gene TRBJ1-2, with D perhaps matching TRBD1 (6 bases). The germline CDR1 and CDR2 sequences are SGDLS and YYNGEE. Trimming removed 0 bases at V and 4 bases at J, with 13 bases between. This CDR3 spans 15 amino acids. CDR3 region: CASSVETGPSYGYTF. CDR3 DNA: TGTGCCAGCAGCGTAGAGACAGGCCCGTCCTATGGCTACACCTTC.

The chain joins TRBV28 to TRBJ2-4; TRBD1 is a possible D gene (6 bases). Per the germline V gene, CDR1 is MDHEN and CDR2 is SYDVKM. Deletions cut 4 bases from V and 15 bases from J, with 16 bases between. This CDR3 spans 12 amino acids. CDR3 sequence: CASSSPGRGRYF. The DNA for the CDR3 is TGTGCCAGCAGTTCCCCGGGTAGGGGGAGGTACTTC.

This clone was recorded once. The genes are TRBV7-2 and TRBJ1-2; D uncertain. The CDR3 contains 13 residues. V gave up 1 base and J gave up 1 base, with 4 bases separating them. Germline V gives CDR1 SGHTA, CDR2 FQGNSA. CDR3 nucleotide sequence: TGTGCCAGCAGCTTAGTCCGTAACTATGGCTACACCTTC. It yields the protein CASSLVRNYGYTF. Based on the CDR3 plus reference TRBV7-2 and TRBJ1-2, the full variable domain is GAGVSQSPSNKVTEKGKDVELRCDPISGHTALYWYRQSLGQGLEFLIYFQGNSAPDKSGLPSDRFSAERTGGSVSTLTIQRTQQEDSAVYLCASSLVRNYGYTFGSGTRLTVV.

The CDR3 protein is CASSMSGWGSGNTEAFF. DNA of the CDR3: TGTGCCAGCAGTATGAGCGGGTGGGGATCGGGAAACACTGAAGCTTTCTTT. V usage is TRBV28 and J usage is TRBJ1-1; no definite D call. Trimming cost V 5 bases and J 2 bases, with 21 bases left between them. Per the germline V gene, CDR1 is MDHEN and CDR2 is SYDVKM. This CDR3 spans 17 amino acids.

For the CDR3, the DNA is TGCGCCAGCAGCCTCTACGTTGGCTACGAGCAGTACTTC. Translating gives CASSLYVGYEQYF. The chain links TRBV5-1 to TRBJ2-7; D gene uncertain. CDR1 is SGHRS, CDR2 YFSETQ, per germline. Trimming cost V 4 bases and J 3 bases, with 11 bases left between them. The CDR3 runs to 13 residues.

The J gene is TRBJ1-4, the V gene TRBV11-1, with D tentatively TRBD1 (6 bases). With 4 bases removed from V and 7 bases from J, the gap between germline ends came to 13 bases. This CDR3 is built from 14 residues. CDR1 SGHAT and CDR2 FQDESV come from the germline V gene (reference sequence). Here the CDR3 DNA reads TGTGCCAGCAGCTCTTCGACAGGACTTGAAAAACTGTTTTTT. Its translation: CASSSSTGLEKLFF. The variable domain in full, with the rest retrieved from reference TRBV11-1 and TRBJ1-4, is EAEVAQSPRYKITEKSQAVAFWCDPISGHATLYWYRQILGQGPELLVQFQDESVVDDSQLPKDRFSAERLKGVDSTLKIQPAELGDSAMYLCASSSSTGLEKLFFGSGTQLSVL.

Regarding this clone: Other nucleotide sequences from this sample produce the same CDR3. This chain uses TRBV30 with TRBJ1-5; unclear D gene. Germline-derived CDR1 and CDR2 are GTSNPN and SVGIG (reference sequence). The CDR3 contains 13 residues. V lost 2 bases, J lost 6 bases, and 11 bases lay in between. The chain's CDR3 is CAWSSGEAQPQHF. CDR3 coding DNA: TGTGCCTGGAGTTCTGGGGAGGCTCAGCCCCAGCATTTT.